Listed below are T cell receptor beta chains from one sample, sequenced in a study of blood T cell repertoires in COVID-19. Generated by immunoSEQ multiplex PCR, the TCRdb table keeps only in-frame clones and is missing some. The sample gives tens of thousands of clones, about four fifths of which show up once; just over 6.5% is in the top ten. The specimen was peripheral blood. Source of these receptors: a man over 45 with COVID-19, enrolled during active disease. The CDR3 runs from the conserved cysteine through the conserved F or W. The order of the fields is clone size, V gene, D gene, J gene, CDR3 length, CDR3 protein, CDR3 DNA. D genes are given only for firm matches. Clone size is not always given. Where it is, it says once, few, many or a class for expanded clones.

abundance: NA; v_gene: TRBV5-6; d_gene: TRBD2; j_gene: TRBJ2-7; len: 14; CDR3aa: CASSTGLAGGRQYF; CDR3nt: TGTGCCAGCAGCACAGGACTAGCGGGAGGCCGGCAGTACTTC
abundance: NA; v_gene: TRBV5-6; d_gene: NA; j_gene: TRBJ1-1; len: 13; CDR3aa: CASSAFRTAEAFF; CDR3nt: TGTGCCAGCAGCGCATTTCGGACTGCAGAAGCTTTCTTT
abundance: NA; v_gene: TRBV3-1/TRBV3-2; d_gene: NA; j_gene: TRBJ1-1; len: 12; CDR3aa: CARSGGGTEAFF; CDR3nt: TGTGCCCGCAGCGGGGGGGGGACTGAAGCTTTCTTT
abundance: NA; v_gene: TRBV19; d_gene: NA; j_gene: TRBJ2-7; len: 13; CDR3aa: CASSMNRGGEQYF; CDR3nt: TGTGCCAGTAGTATGAACAGGGGAGGCGAGCAGTACTTC
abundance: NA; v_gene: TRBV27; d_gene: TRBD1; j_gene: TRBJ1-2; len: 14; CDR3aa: CASSLRDRGFGYTF; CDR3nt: TGTGCCAGCAGTCTCCGGGACAGGGGATTTGGCTACACCTTC
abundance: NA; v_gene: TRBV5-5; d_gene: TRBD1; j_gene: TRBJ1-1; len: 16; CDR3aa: CASSSAPLDRGEGAFF; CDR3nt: TGTGCCAGCAGCTCTGCCCCCTTGGACAGGGGTGAGGGGGCTTTCTTT
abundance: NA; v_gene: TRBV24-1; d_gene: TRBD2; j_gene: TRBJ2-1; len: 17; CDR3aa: CATSGGTSGDHYNEQFF; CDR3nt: TGTGCCACCAGTGGGGGGACTAGCGGGGATCACTACAATGAGCAGTTCTTC
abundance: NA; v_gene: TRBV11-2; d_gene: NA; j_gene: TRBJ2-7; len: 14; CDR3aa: CASSLGSPGYEQYF; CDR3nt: TGTGCCAGCAGCTTAGGCTCGCCCGGCTACGAGCAGTACTTC
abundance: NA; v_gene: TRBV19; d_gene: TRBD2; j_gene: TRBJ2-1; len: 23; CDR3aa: CASSIETFASLVAGGSSYNEQFF; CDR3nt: TGTGCCAGTAGTATCGAGACATTTGCCTCCTTGGTAGCGGGGGGGAGCTCCTACAATGAGCAGTTCTTC
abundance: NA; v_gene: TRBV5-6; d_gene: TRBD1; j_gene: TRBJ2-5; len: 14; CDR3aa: CASSPTGVLETQYF; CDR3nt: TGTGCCAGCAGCCCGACAGGGGTTCTAGAGACCCAGTACTTC
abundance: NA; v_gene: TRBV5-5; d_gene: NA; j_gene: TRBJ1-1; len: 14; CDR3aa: CASRLGRVNTEAFF; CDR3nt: TGTGCCAGCAGGTTGGGTCGAGTGAACACTGAAGCTTTCTTT
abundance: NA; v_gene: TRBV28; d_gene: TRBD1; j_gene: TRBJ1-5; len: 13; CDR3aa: CASSSGGTQPQHF; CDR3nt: TGTGCCAGCAGTTCAGGGGGGACGCAGCCCCAGCATTTT
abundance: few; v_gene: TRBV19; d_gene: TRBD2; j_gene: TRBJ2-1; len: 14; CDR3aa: CASSMASGGLEQFF; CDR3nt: TGTGCCAGTAGTATGGCTAGCGGGGGGCTTGAGCAGTTCTTC
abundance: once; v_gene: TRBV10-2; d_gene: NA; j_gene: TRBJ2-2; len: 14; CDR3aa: CASSETQGTGELFF; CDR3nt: TGCGCCAGCAGTGAGACCCAGGGAACCGGGGAGCTGTTTTTT
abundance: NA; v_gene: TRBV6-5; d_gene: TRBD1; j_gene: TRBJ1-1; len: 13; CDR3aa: CASTLDRVTEAFF; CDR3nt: TGTGCCAGCACCCTGGACAGGGTCACTGAAGCTTTCTTT
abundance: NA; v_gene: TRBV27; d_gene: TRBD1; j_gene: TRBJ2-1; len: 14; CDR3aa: CASRPGQGVNEQFF; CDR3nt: TGTGCCAGCAGACCGGGACAGGGGGTCAACGAGCAGTTCTTC